The sequence of this TCR beta chain was determined in a study of blood T cell repertoires in COVID-19. Unmatched junction bases numbered 7, after V lost 9 bases and J lost 4 bases. The CDR3 sequence is 14 residues long. Germline-derived CDR1 and CDR2 are MRHNA and SNTAGT. The repertoire was sequenced with immunoSEQ multiplex PCR; TCRdb's copy has only in-frame clones and lacks some. Seen here are more than 100,000 clones, about 82% observed once, and the top ten hold 16%. Source material: peripheral blood. This receptor was identified in a man in his sixties with active or convalescent COVID-19. This chain links TRBV6-4 with TRBJ1-2; TRBD1 aligns across 11 bases. CDR3 amino acids: CARLGQGALYGYTF. CDR3 DNA sequence: TGTGCCAGGCTCGGACAGGGGGCCCTCTATGGCTACACCTTC.